One and the same sample provided the 4 T cell receptor beta chains below, sequenced in a study of cytomegalovirus exposure and HLA in healthy donors (dated by TCRdb to between 2016 and 2019). Preparation of the library involved the immunoSEQ multiplex PCR assay. TCRdb holds this immuneACCESS table with in-frame rearrangements only. Some clones are missing; in checked studies, unresolved V genes explain under half, and the rest has no known cause. The sample records 200,000 to 250,000 clones, approximately 80% of which are singletons. Roughly an eighth of the sample is in the top ten clones. What was sequenced was PBMCs. Every receptor here comes from a young woman in good health and CMV-seropositive.

The V call is TRBV7-3, the J call TRBJ2-3; 8 bases line up with TRBD2. CDR1 SGHTA and CDR2 FQGTGA come from the germline V gene. The V and J ends lost 5 bases and 4 bases, in that order; junction bases with no gene match: 8. The length of the CDR3 is 15 residues. The CDR3 coding sequence is TGTGCCAGCAGCCGGGCAGCGGGAGCTGCAGATACGCAGTATTTT. This codes for CASSRAAGAADTQYF.

V and J are TRBV10-3 and TRBJ2-7; 8 bases line up with TRBD2. The CDR3 has 12 amino acids. Trimming at V came to 8 bases and at J to 7 bases, leaving 7 bases not matched to a gene. Germline V CDR1 and CDR2: ENHRY, SYGVKD. Here the CDR3 reads CAIQGLVDEQYF. CDR3 DNA sequence: TGTGCCATCCAGGGACTAGTGGATGAGCAGTACTTC.

This sequence joins TRBV7-9 and TRBJ2-7, with D tentatively TRBD1 (7 bases). This CDR3 region has 16 residues. Per the germline V gene, CDR1 is SEHNR and CDR2 is FQNEAQ (reference sequence). V was trimmed by 5 bases and J by 4 bases, leaving 21 bases between them. CDR3 bases: TGTGCCAGCAGCGGGGTTTTCACAGGGGAGGCGTACGAGCAGTACTTC. Residues: CASSGVFTGEAYEQYF.

This rearrangement joins TRBV27 to TRBJ2-3; D uncertain. Germline-derived CDR1 and CDR2 are MNHEY and SMNVEV (reference sequence). The CDR3 totals 11 residues. Trimming took 3 bases from V and 4 from J, leaving 2 bases between them. The CDR3 DNA is TGTGCCAGCAGTTTCCCAGATACGCAGTATTTT. Its protein product is CASSFPDTQYF.